A single sample is the source of the 27 T cell receptor beta chains below, sequenced in a study of cytomegalovirus exposure and HLA in healthy donors. Primers: 60 Vbeta forward and 13 Jbeta reverse. TCRdb's table, derived via immunoSEQ multiplex PCR, lists solely in-frame clones and lacks some. The ten top clones account for 6% to 8%, within a sample of about 74,000 clones. The sequencing sample was made of PBMCs. Receptors originate from a female donor in good health and CMV-seropositive.

This sequence joins TRBV11-2 and TRBJ2-1, with 7 bases lining up with TRBD2. The length of the CDR3 is 14 residues. V trimming: 4 bases; J trimming: 4 bases; junction bases outside the gene matches: 4. Germline V lookup: CDR1 SGHAT, CDR2 FQNNGV. CDR3 loop: CASSSVGGYNEQFF. DNA of the CDR3: TGTGCCAGCAGCTCTGTCGGGGGGTACAATGAGCAGTTCTTC. The full variable domain, its missing parts supplied by reference TRBV11-2 and TRBJ2-1, is EAGVAQSPRYKIIEKRQSVAFWCNPISGHATLYWYQQILGQGPKLLIQFQNNGVVDDSQLPKDRFSAERLKGVDSTLKIQPAKLEDSAVYLCASSSVGGYNEQFFGPGTRLTVL.

The chain employs TRBV25-1 and TRBJ2-1; TRBD1 aligns across 7 bases. Germline CDR1 is MGHDK and CDR2 is SYGVNS. The CDR3 totals 16 residues. With 2 bases clipped from V and 4 bases from J, the junction kept 8 bases outside the gene matches. Here the CDR3 reads CASSELGPGQYNEQFF. The DNA of the CDR3 is TGTGCCAGCAGTGAACTAGGTCCGGGACAGTACAATGAGCAGTTCTTC.

The chain is built from TRBV18 and TRBJ1-1; maybe TRBD1 (5 bases). Germline lookup yields CDR1 KGHSH and CDR2 LQKENI. V shed 4 bases and J shed 1 base, with 10 bases lying between them. This CDR3 region has 14 residues. The CDR3 here is CASSRDFSNTEAFF. In DNA form, the CDR3 reads TGTGCCAGCTCACGGGACTTCTCGAACACTGAAGCTTTCTTT. The entire variable domain, with the rest obtained from reference TRBV18 and TRBJ1-1, is as follows: NAGVMQNPRHLVRRRGQEARLRCSPMKGHSHVYWYRQLPEEGLKFMVYLQKENIIDESGMPKERFSAEFPKEGPSILRIQQVVRGDSAAYFCASSRDFSNTEAFFGQGTRLTVV.

This chain's CDR3 is CASSYLRGERTDTQYF. The CDR3 region has the DNA TGTGCCAGCAGTTACCTCAGGGGGGAGAGGACAGATACGCAGTATTTT. The genes are TRBV6-6 and TRBJ2-3, with D tentatively TRBD1 (7 bases). This CDR3 has 16 amino acids. Germline V gives CDR1 MNHNY, CDR2 SVGAGI (reference sequence). Deletions cut 2 bases from V and 3 bases from J, with 15 bases between.

The rearrangement links TRBV5-1 to TRBJ1-6, with 7 bases aligning to TRBD1. Germline V gene data show CDR1 as SGHRS and CDR2 as YFSETQ. CDR3 length: 16 amino acids. V lost 2 bases to trimming and J lost 0 bases; unmatched junction nucleotides: 2. CDR3 in amino acids: CASSLGGPSYNSPLHF. The DNA of the CDR3 is TGCGCCAGCAGCTTAGGGGGCCCCTCCTATAATTCACCCCTCCACTTT.

The chain carries TRBV7-9 and TRBJ2-5; D is unclear. Germline-derived CDR1 and CDR2 are SEHNR and FQNEAQ (reference sequence). V shed 1 base and J shed 4 bases, with 10 bases lying between them. The CDR3 runs to 14 residues. CDR3 loop: CASSLGREVETQYF. In nucleotides, the CDR3 is TGTGCCAGCAGCTTAGGTCGTGAGGTAGAGACCCAGTACTTC.

V and J are TRBV7-9 and TRBJ1-2; D not resolved. The CDR3 is 15 residues long. V was trimmed by 2 bases and J by 1 base, leaving 11 bases between them. CDR1 SEHNR and CDR2 FQNEAQ come from the germline V gene (reference sequence). The CDR3: CASSLIHGFNYGYTF. The CDR3 nucleotides are TGTGCCAGCAGCTTAATTCACGGGTTTAACTATGGCTACACCTTC.

This chain uses TRBV27 with TRBJ1-5; 10 nucleotides align to TRBD1. The CDR3 extends over 14 amino acids. V lost 10 bases and J lost 4; bases outside the gene matches: 7. Germline V gives CDR1 MNHEY, CDR2 SMNVEV (reference sequence). The CDR3 nucleotides read TGTGCCACCAGACAGGGGGCGCCGAATCAGCCCCAGCATTTT. It encodes CATRQGAPNQPQHF.

J is TRBJ1-5 and V is TRBV30; 10 bases map to TRBD1. V trimming: 4 bases; J trimming: 0 bases; junction bases outside the gene matches: 3. The CDR3 spans 15 residues. Germline V gene lookup returns CDR1 GTSNPN and CDR2 SVGIG (reference sequence). The CDR3 coding sequence is TGTGCCTGGACCCGGGACAGGGGTAGCAATCAGCCCCAGCATTTT. As protein: CAWTRDRGSNQPQHF.

The rearrangement uses TRBV2 and TRBJ1-1; TRBD1 agrees at 10 bases. The junction had 6 bases not matched to a gene; V was cut back by 4 bases and J by 4 bases. The CDR3 totals 15 residues. The germline V gene has CDR1 SNHLY and CDR2 FYNNEI. For the CDR3, the DNA is TGTGCCAGCAGTGGGGTGGACAGGGGGAGCACTGAAGCTTTCTTT. It codes for CASSGVDRGSTEAFF.

V is TRBV5-1 and J is TRBJ2-7; 13 bases map to TRBD2. CDR3 length: 14 residues. V gave up 3 bases and J gave up 5 bases; unmatched junction bases: 2. Germline V CDR1 and CDR2: SGHRS, YFSETQ. CDR3 sequence reads: CASSWTSGSNEQYF. CDR3 in DNA: TGCGCCAGCAGCTGGACTAGCGGGAGCAACGAGCAGTACTTC.

This chain uses TRBV28 with TRBJ1-2; D remains ambiguous. From germline, CDR1 is MDHEN and CDR2 SYDVKM. V gave up 6 bases and J gave up 2 bases, with 7 bases separating them. The CDR3 runs to 12 residues. Here the CDR3 reads CASRGANYGYTF. Written as DNA, the CDR3 is TGTGCCAGCAGGGGCGCCAACTATGGCTACACCTTC.

DNA of the CDR3: TGCGCCAGCAGCCCCGCCCAGGGCTACGAGCAGTACTTC. Translating gives CASSPAQGYEQYF. The rearrangement joins TRBV4-1 to TRBJ2-7, with TRBD1 as a possible D gene (5 bases). This CDR3 contains 13 residues. Germline V gene sequence: CDR1 MGHRA, CDR2 YSYEKL. Trimming pared 4 bases from V and 3 bases from J, leaving 10 bases between.

The chain is built from TRBV18 and TRBJ1-4, with TRBD1 identical over 7 bases. This CDR3 contains 17 residues. Germline CDR1 and CDR2: KGHSH and LQKENI. The ends lost 2 bases at V and 5 bases at J; junction bases unmatched: 11. CDR3 loop: CASSPVLLTGQNEKLFF. CDR3 sequence (DNA): TGTGCCAGCTCACCAGTTCTCTTGACAGGGCAAAATGAAAAACTGTTTTTT.

The chain is built from TRBV16 and TRBJ2-7, with D possibly TRBD2 on 5 matching bases. V lost 1 base, J lost 4 bases, and 14 bases lay in between. The CDR3 is 15 amino acids. CDR1 and CDR2 from the germline V gene are KGHSY and FQNENV. CDR3 amino acids: CASSQLSGTAYEQYF. CDR3 DNA sequence: TGTGCCAGCAGCCAATTAAGCGGAACAGCATACGAGCAGTACTTC.

The chain has TRBV7-6 and TRBJ2-5; the match to TRBD2 covers 7 bases. V was pared by 5 bases and J by 5 bases, with 8 bases of the junction left unmatched. The CDR3 loop spans 14 amino acids. The germline CDR1 and CDR2 sequences are SGHVS and FNYEAQ. In DNA, the CDR3 is TGTGCCAGCAGCCCCATGACTAGCCGGGAGACCCAGTACTTC. This gives the protein CASSPMTSRETQYF. Drawing the rest from reference TRBV7-6 and TRBJ2-5, the complete variable domain is GAGVSQSPRYKVTKRGQDVALRCDPISGHVSLYWYRQALGQGPEFLTYFNYEAQQDKSGLPNDRFSAERPEGSISTLTIQRTEQRDSAMYRCASSPMTSRETQYFGPGTRLLVL.

The chain combines TRBV28 with TRBJ1-2, with D unclear. The CDR3 loop spans 13 amino acids. Germline V lookup: CDR1 MDHEN, CDR2 SYDVKM. V lost 3 bases, J lost 7 bases, and 12 bases lay in between. CDR3 DNA sequence: TGTGCCAGCAGTTTTCCCAGCCAGCGTGGCTACACCTTC. Encoded protein: CASSFPSQRGYTF.

The gene calls are TRBV18 and TRBJ1-1; TRBD1 matches at 7 bases. Germline-derived CDR1 and CDR2 are KGHSH and LQKENI. CDR3 length equals 13 residues. V was pared by 2 bases and J by 4 bases, with 1 base of the junction left unmatched. For the CDR3, the DNA is TGTGCCAGCTCACCAGGGGACAGCACTGAAGCTTTCTTT. As protein: CASSPGDSTEAFF.

The chain employs TRBV7-2 and TRBJ2-3; the match to TRBD2 covers 11 bases. The CDR3 covers 18 residues. Per germline, CDR1 SGHTA and CDR2 FQGNSA. Germline trimming cut 1 base from V and 4 bases from J; bases unmatched to any gene: 10. The DNA for the CDR3 is TGTGCCAGCAGCTTAGATGGGTCGGGACTAGCGGCGGCAGATACGCAGTATTTT. It specifies CASSLDGSGLAAADTQYF.

This sequence joins TRBV4-3 and TRBJ1-1; D not certain. Trimming removed 4 bases at V and 4 bases at J, with 10 bases between. The germline V gene has CDR1 LGHNA and CDR2 YSLEER. The CDR3 is 13 amino acids. The CDR3 region has the DNA TGCGCCAGCAGCCTTCAACTAGGCACTGAAGCTTTCTTT. This sequence encodes CASSLQLGTEAFF.

CDR3 nucleotide sequence: TGCGCCAGCAGCTTGGAGTCTAGAAAAACCGGGGAGCTGTTTTTT. It is translated as CASSLESRKTGELFF. The gene calls are TRBV5-1 and TRBJ2-2; D remains unclear. With 0 bases removed from V and 5 bases from J, the gap between germline ends came to 11 bases. The CDR3 consists of 15 residues. CDR1 SGHRS and CDR2 YFSETQ come from the germline V gene.

This rearrangement joins TRBV6-5 to TRBJ1-3, with a weak D call TRBD1 (5 bases). Trimming left V 4 bases short and J 0 bases short, with 13 bases between. The CDR3 is made up of 16 amino acids. Germline CDR1 reads MNHEY; CDR2 reads SVGAGI. The CDR3 DNA sequence: TGTGCCAGCAGTTTAACCGGGGGTGTCTCTGGAAACACCATATATTTT. It encodes CASSLTGGVSGNTIYF.

V gene TRBV28 combines with J gene TRBJ2-5, with 8 positions matching TRBD1. Germline CDR1 MDHEN, CDR2 SYDVKM. V was clipped by 7 bases and J by 2 bases; unmatched bases: 9. This CDR3 is built from 15 residues. CDR3 DNA sequence: TGTGCCAGCACCCCAGCCCGACAGGGGCAAGAGACCCAGTACTTC. Its translation: CASTPARQGQETQYF.

This chain connects TRBV7-6 to TRBJ2-1; possibly TRBD2 for D (6 bases). The CDR3 is 17 amino acids. The germline V gene has CDR1 SGHVS and CDR2 FNYEAQ. V gave up 5 bases and J gave up 0 bases, with 17 bases separating them. CDR3 in amino acids: CASSRGLTLSSYNEQFF. The CDR3 coding sequence is TGTGCCAGCAGCCGGGGACTTACTCTAAGCTCCTACAATGAGCAGTTCTTC.

The chain uses TRBV9 and TRBJ2-6, with 8 bases lining up with TRBD1. This CDR3 region has 17 residues. Trimming removed 3 bases from V and 2 bases from J; junction bases left unmatched: 7. Germline CDR1 reads SGDLS; CDR2 reads YYNGEE. In nucleotides, the CDR3 is TGTGCCAGCAGCGAGGACAGGGCTCCGGCTGGGGCCAACGTCCTGACTTTC. Its translation: CASSEDRAPAGANVLTF.

The chain is built from TRBV9 and TRBJ1-3; 8 bases agree with TRBD1. Germline V lookup: CDR1 SGDLS, CDR2 YYNGEE. Trimming took 4 bases from V and 0 from J; bases not matched to a gene: 6. This CDR3 is 16 amino acids long. The CDR3 sequence is CASSQGQGRSGNTIYF. For the CDR3, the DNA is TGTGCCAGCAGCCAAGGACAGGGCCGCTCTGGAAACACCATATATTTT.

The chain recombines TRBV2 with TRBJ1-1, with TRBD1 matching over 7 bases. Germline values: CDR1 SNHLY, CDR2 FYNNEI. This CDR3 has 15 residues. V gave up 4 bases and J gave up 1 base; unmatched junction bases: 6. The CDR3 bases are TGTGCCAGCAGTGGAGGGGGCGTGGGGAACACTGAAGCTTTCTTT. It yields the protein CASSGGGVGNTEAFF.